The next 17 T cell receptor beta chains were all read from a single sample in a study of regulatory T cells in long-lasting Graves disease. Building of the TCR beta libraries involved iRepertoire HTBI primers and Arm-PCR of CDR3 regions. MiXCR, run by TCRdb on the multiplex PCR reads, gives a single entry per CDR3 protein. The sample has hundreds of thousands of distinct CDR3 sequences; roughly 15% are singletons. Stated time point: newly diagnosed GD, antithyroid drugs for less than 3 months. The TCR library used RNA extracted from PBMCs. The same sample was also studied in work on T cells in Graves' hyperthyroidism and ophthalmopathy.

Here the sequenced sample was peripheral blood mononuclear cells (PBMCs), taken at new diagnosis, from a patient treated with antithyroid drugs. These receptors came from a woman in her 30s with Graves disease.

The rearrangement uses TRBV5-1 and TRBJ2-1; 7 bases map to TRBD1. The ends lost 0 bases at V and 5 bases at J; junction bases unmatched: 8. CDR3 length: 16 amino acids. The germline V gene has CDR1 SGHRS and CDR2 YFSETQ. CDR3 in amino acids: CASSLAVAGGDNEQFF. The CDR3, as DNA: TGCGCCAGCAGCTTGGCCGTGGCAGGGGGAGACAATGAGCAGTTCTTC.

This clonotype has a count of ten or more. CDR3 nucleotides: TGTGCCAGCAGTCGGGACGCGGAAACCTATGGCTACACCTTC. Protein product: CASSRDAETYGYTF. The chain links TRBV28 to TRBJ1-2; maybe TRBD1 (5 bases). The CDR3 is made up of 14 amino acids. The V end lost 5 bases, the J end lost 4 bases, and 14 bases lay between the germline ends. Germline assignment: CDR1 MDHEN and CDR2 SYDVKM.

The J gene is TRBJ2-5, the V gene TRBV9; D is undetermined. The CDR3 has 13 residues. The V and J ends lost 0 bases and 2 bases respectively, with 5 bases between them. The V gene's germline CDR1 is SGDLS and CDR2 YYNGEE. CDR3 in amino acids: CASSVAAQETQYF. The CDR3 DNA is TGTGCCAGCAGCGTAGCAGCTCAAGAGACCCAGTACTTC. Filled out from reference TRBV9 and TRBJ2-5, the complete variable domain reads DSGVTQTPKHLITATGQRVTLRCSPRSGDLSVYWYQQSLDQGLQFLIQYYNGEERAKGNILERFSAQQFPDLHSELNLSSLELGDSALYFCASSVAAQETQYFGPGTRLLVL.

The rearrangement uses TRBV7-9 and TRBJ2-2; TRBD1 matches 11 bases. Unmatched junction bases numbered 16, after V lost 6 bases and J lost 1 base. This CDR3 spans 20 amino acids. The V gene's germline CDR1 is SEHNR and CDR2 FQNEAQ (reference sequence). The CDR3: CASSLRDRTGGRMNTGELFF. CDR3 coding DNA: TGTGCCAGCAGTTTACGCGATAGGACAGGGGGCCGAATGAACACCGGGGAGCTGTTTTTT.

This clonotype was counted between two and nine times. The chain recombines TRBV30 with TRBJ1-1; no reliable D call. Trimming took off 2 bases at V and 0 bases at J, with 7 bases between the two ends. The CDR3 sequence is 13 residues long. The germline V gene encodes CDR1 GTSNPN and CDR2 SVGIG (reference sequence). DNA for the CDR3: TGTGCCTGGAGTCTCCAGATGAACACTGAAGCTTTCTTT. Translating it yields CAWSLQMNTEAFF.

V and J are TRBV30 and TRBJ2-6; TRBD2 might be the D (6 bases). This CDR3 comprises 19 residues. The germline V gene has CDR1 GTSNPN and CDR2 SVGIG (reference sequence). Trimming took off 5 bases at V and 0 bases at J, with 23 bases between the two ends. CDR3 residues: CAWFPGTRFHYSGANVLTF. For the CDR3, the DNA is TGTGCCTGGTTTCCGGGGACTCGATTTCACTACTCTGGGGCCAACGTCCTGACTTTC.

This clonotype has a count of ten or more. This chain connects TRBV11-2 to TRBJ2-3, with 7 bases matching TRBD1. Per germline, CDR1 SGHAT and CDR2 FQNNGV. This CDR3 contains 16 residues. With V trimmed by 0 bases and J by 3 bases, 6 bases remained unmatched. The DNA for the CDR3 is TGTGCCAGCAGCTTAGAAACGTACAGGGGTACAGATACGCAGTATTTT. The encoded protein is CASSLETYRGTDTQYF.

V usage is TRBV20-1 and J usage is TRBJ1-5, with 8 bases fitting TRBD1. This CDR3 contains 14 residues. J was trimmed by 9 bases and V by 1 base; bases with no gene match: 8. Germline V gives CDR1 DFQATT, CDR2 SNEGSKA (reference sequence). CDR3 region: CSARGEAGGRPQHF. Written as DNA, the CDR3 is TGCAGTGCTAGAGGGGAAGCAGGGGGCAGGCCCCAGCATTTT.

This clonotype was observed many times. This sequence joins TRBV27 and TRBJ2-1; 8 positions agree with TRBD2. The CDR3 contains 15 residues. In germline, CDR1 is MNHEY, CDR2 SMNVEV (reference sequence). V lost 1 base to trimming and J lost 6 bases; unmatched junction nucleotides: 5. The CDR3 reads CASSLLKREFNEQFF. The CDR3 nucleotides are TGTGCCAGCAGTTTATTGAAGCGGGAGTTCAATGAGCAGTTCTTC.

The rearrangement joins TRBV7-8 to TRBJ2-1; D could derive from TRBD1 or TRBD2 (5 bases each). Germline V CDR1 and CDR2: SGHVS, FQNEAQ. The CDR3 spans 14 residues. Trimming removed 7 bases from V and 2 bases from J, with 12 bases in between. The CDR3 here is CASNRGGPYNEQFF. CDR3 DNA: TGTGCCAGCAACCGGGGCGGACCCTACAATGAGCAGTTCTTC.

This clonotype was seen ten or more times. This chain links TRBV6-5 with TRBJ2-7, with TRBD1 matching over 11 bases. Trimming took 2 bases from V and 2 from J; bases not matched to a gene: 2. Germline V CDR1 and CDR2: MNHEY, SVGAGI. This CDR3 has 15 residues. The CDR3 coding sequence is TGTGCCAGCAGTTACGGGGACAGGGGGACCTACGAGCAGTACTTC. It translates to CASSYGDRGTYEQYF.

This clonotype was seen many times. This chain connects TRBV24-1 to TRBJ1-5; D is ambiguous. Per germline, CDR1 KGHDR and CDR2 SFDVKD. This CDR3 spans 13 amino acids. Trimming removed 3 bases at V and 9 bases at J, with 11 bases between. The CDR3 sequence is CATSDGHGWPQHF. Here the CDR3 DNA reads TGTGCCACCAGTGATGGTCATGGTTGGCCCCAGCATTTT.

This chain joins TRBV28 and TRBJ2-4; tentative D call: TRBD1 (7 bases). The V end was cut by 2 bases, the J end by 7 bases, with 21 bases between. Germline loops: CDR1 MDHEN, CDR2 SYDVKM. The CDR3 totals 17 residues. The CDR3 sequence is CASSLGGRGESWNIQYF. The CDR3 nucleotides read TGTGCCAGCAGTTTAGGGGGCAGGGGGGAATCCTGGAACATTCAGTACTTC.

This clonotype occurred a few times. The rearrangement links TRBV29-1 to TRBJ1-1; tentative D call: TRBD1 (6 bases). The germline V gene has CDR1 SQVTM and CDR2 ANQGSEA. The V end was cut by 3 bases, the J end by 8 bases, with 10 bases between. CDR3 length: 11 amino acids. The CDR3 bases are TGCAGCGTTGAGGGGGGCAGGGAAGCTTTCTTT. Translation gives CSVEGGREAFF.

This clonotype has a count of ten or more. The gene calls are TRBV7-3 and TRBJ2-7; 9 bases fit TRBD2. CDR3 size: 14 residues. From germline, CDR1 is SGHTA and CDR2 FQGTGA. J was trimmed by 5 bases and V by 2 bases; bases with no gene match: 4. The CDR3 sequence: CASSLAGGVNEQYF. The CDR3, as DNA: TGTGCCAGCAGCTTAGCGGGAGGGGTTAACGAGCAGTACTTC.

This clonotype has more than one count but fewer than ten. The gene calls are TRBV10-2 and TRBJ2-7; D may be TRBD1 (5 bases). Germline loops: CDR1 WSHSY, CDR2 SAAADI. The CDR3 loop spans 14 amino acids. V dropped 5 bases and J dropped 0 bases, with 11 bases sitting between them. The CDR3 bases are TGCGCCAGCAGTTTGACAGCCAACTCCTACGAGCAGTACTTC. Amino acids: CASSLTANSYEQYF.

This clonotype was found many times. The chain recombines TRBV6-5 with TRBJ2-5; D gene ambiguous. The V gene lost 0 bases and the J gene lost 5 bases, with 7 bases spanning the gap. There are 13 residues in the CDR3. Germline V gives CDR1 MNHEY, CDR2 SVGAGI. DNA of the CDR3: TGTGCCAGCAGTTACTCGACATGGGAGACCCAGTACTTC. Its protein is CASSYSTWETQYF.